This TCR beta chain was found in a study of blood T cell repertoires in COVID-19. On the study more broadly: Sources were T cells, B-cell-depleted T cells, or PBMCs; the material itself was cDNA or gDNA.

Recruitment covered fewer than 25 US areas and drew participants whose ages spanned roughly 18 to 90 years. Cohort assignment relied on participant-reported clinical history. Clones were read by immunoSEQ multiplex PCR, and TCRdb kept only the in-frame ones, dropping some. The sample has 200,000 to 300,000 clones; 80% to 90% are singletons. The CDR3 loop spans 17 amino acids. Germline lookup yields CDR1 KGHDR and CDR2 SFDVKD. Trimming removed 4 bases from V and 6 bases from J; junction bases left unmatched: 12. V is TRBV24-1 and J is TRBJ1-5; 9 bases map to TRBD1. This TCR was sampled from a woman aged 25 to 39 who had recovered from COVID-19. The sample was PBMCs or T cells enriched from blood (not recorded which). The CDR3 DNA sequence: TGTGCCACCAGTGACCGCCTCCGCGACAGGGGGGTTCAGCCCCAGCATTTT. Encoded protein: CATSDRLRDRGVQPQHF.